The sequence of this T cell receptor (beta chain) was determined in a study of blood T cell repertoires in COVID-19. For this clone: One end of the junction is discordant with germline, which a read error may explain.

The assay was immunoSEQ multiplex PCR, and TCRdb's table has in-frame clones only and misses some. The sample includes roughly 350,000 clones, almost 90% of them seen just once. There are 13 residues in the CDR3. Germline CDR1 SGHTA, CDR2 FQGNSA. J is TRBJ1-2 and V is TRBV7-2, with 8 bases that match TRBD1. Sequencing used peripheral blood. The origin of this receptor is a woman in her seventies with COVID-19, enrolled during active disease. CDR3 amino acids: CASGFDRGGGYTF. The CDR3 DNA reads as TGTGCCAGCGGCTTTGACAGGGGCGGAGGCTACACCTTC.